These T cell receptor beta chains were read from a single sample in a study of CD8+CD57+ T cells in acquired aplastic anemia. TCRdb re-analysed the reads in MiXCR, keeping a single row per CDR3 protein. Of about 240,000 distinct CDR3 sequences listed, around half are singletons. Sample: sorted CD4+, CD8+, or CD8+CD57+ T cells (not recorded which) from PBMCs. The receptors come from a human donor with aplastic anemia. CDR3s include the opening cysteine and the closing phenylalanine or tryptophan. Each record gives: D gene, CDR3 length, J gene, V gene, clone size, CDR3 protein, CDR3 DNA. D genes are given only for firm matches. Clone size is shown for a subset of rows, as once, few, many or a class of expanded clone.

-	14	TRBJ2-3	TRBV2	-	CASSEAGGLDTQYF	TGTGCCAGCAGTGAAGCTGGGGGTTTAGATACGCAGTATTTT
TRBD1	14	TRBJ2-7	TRBV10-3	few	CAIRAGQGAHEQYF	TGTGCCATCAGAGCGGGACAGGGGGCTCACGAGCAGTACTTC
-	16	TRBJ2-7	TRBV6-2/TRBV6-3	few	CASSYGAGTPSYEQYF	TGTGCCAGCAGTTACGGAGCCGGGACACCTTCCTACGAGCAGTACTTC
TRBD1	15	TRBJ2-7	TRBV20-1	many	CSDASPGQGTYEQYF	TGCAGTGACGCCTCACCGGGACAGGGGACCTACGAGCAGTACTTC
-	16	TRBJ2-6	TRBV15	-	CATGGEFLSGANVLTF	TGTGCCACCGGCGGAGAGTTTCTTTCTGGGGCCAACGTCCTGACTTTC
-	13	TRBJ2-1	TRBV29-1	many	CSPVLASFNEQFF	TGCAGCCCTGTACTAGCCTCCTTCAATGAGCAGTTCTTC
-	13	TRBJ1-1	TRBV27	few	CASSFEGNTEAFF	TGTGCCAGCAGTTTTGAGGGGAACACTGAAGCTTTCTTT
-	16	TRBJ1-3	TRBV6-1	-	CASSYERVLTGNTIYF	TGTGCCAGCAGTTACGAGCGGGTGCTGACTGGAAACACCATATATTTT
TRBD2	20	TRBJ2-5	TRBV7-7	many	CASSLVPAGAVREYQETQYF	TGTGCTAGCAGCTTAGTGCCAGCGGGGGCCGTTAGAGAGTACCAAGAGACCCAGTACTTC
-	13	TRBJ1-2	TRBV2	-	CASSESRSYGYTF	TGTGCCAGCAGTGAATCCCGCAGCTATGGCTACACCTTC
-	16	TRBJ1-2	TRBV11-2	many	CASSPAGSGWNYGYTF	TGTGCCAGCAGCCCCGCCGGAAGCGGGTGGAACTATGGCTACACCTTC
-	14	TRBJ2-7	TRBV6-6	few	CASSENPASYEQYF	TGTGCCAGCAGTGAAAACCCCGCCTCCTACGAGCAGTACTTC
TRBD1	14	TRBJ2-7	TRBV7-2	-	CASSFILDRAVQYF	TGTGCCAGCAGCTTTATTTTGGACAGGGCGGTGCAGTACTTC
-	12	TRBJ2-7	TRBV12-3/TRBV12-4	-	CASSFYRREQYF	TGTGCCAGCAGTTTTTATCGGCGGGAGCAGTACTTC